This T cell receptor beta chain is drawn from a study of tumor-infiltrating lymphocytes in primary liver carcinoma. Study summary: Sample yields of productive TCRbeta reads, ranging from roughly 3.65 to 7.13 million, were similar across tissue types.

The CDR3 spans 13 residues. Germline CDR1 SGHAT, CDR2 FQNNGV. Details on this clonotype: The junction and the germline gene differ at one end; a read error may be behind it.

From around 500 ng of total RNA, TCR beta-specific cDNA was reverse-transcribed using a constant-region primer. Generation of the TCR beta libraries relied on three nested multiplex PCR rounds using slightly modified ARM-PCR. With TRBV1-TRBV30 forward primers and a C-beta reverse primer, the first two PCR rounds were run for approximately 10 cycles each. MiXCR, run by TCRdb on the multiplex PCR reads, gives a single entry per CDR3 protein. This sample carries 47,000 or so distinct CDR3 sequences, about 80% of them seen once, and the ten largest clones take around 30%. Joint extraction of RNA and DNA used about 17-31 mg of bulk tissue that was unsorted. Each tumor sample had over 80% viable tumor cells.

This chain joins TRBV11-2 and TRBJ2-1; D might be TRBD2 (6 bases). The clonotype comes from a man aged 35-49 years with primary liver carcinoma and hepatitis B virus infection. Sequencing was performed on liver tumor tissue from sampling region 3. Stated subset: tumor region T3, left-lateral pole. The CDR3 reads CASSLSGGDGQFF. In DNA form, the CDR3 reads TGCGCCAGCAGCTTGAGCGGAGGGGATGGGCAGTTCTTC.